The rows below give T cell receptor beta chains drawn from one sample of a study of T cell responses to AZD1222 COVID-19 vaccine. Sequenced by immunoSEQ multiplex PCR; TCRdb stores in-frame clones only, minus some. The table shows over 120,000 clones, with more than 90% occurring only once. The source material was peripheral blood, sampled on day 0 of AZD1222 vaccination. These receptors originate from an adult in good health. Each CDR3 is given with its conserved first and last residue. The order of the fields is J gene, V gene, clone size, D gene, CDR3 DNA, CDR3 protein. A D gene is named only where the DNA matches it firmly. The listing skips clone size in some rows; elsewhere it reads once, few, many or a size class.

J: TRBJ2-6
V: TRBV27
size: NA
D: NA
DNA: TGTGCCAGCAGTTCCCCAGCTAGCTCTGGGGCCAACGTCCTGACTTTC
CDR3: CASSSPASSGANVLTF

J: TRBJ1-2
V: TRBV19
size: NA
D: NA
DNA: TGTGCCAGTAGTTGGGACGGCCTGGATGGCTACACCTTC
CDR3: CASSWDGLDGYTF

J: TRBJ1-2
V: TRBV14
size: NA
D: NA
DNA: TGTGCCAGCAGCCCCCAAGGGTCCAATGGCTACACCTTC
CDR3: CASSPQGSNGYTF

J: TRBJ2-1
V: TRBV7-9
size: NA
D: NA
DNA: TGTGCCAGCAGCGATCACCTACGTAGTCTGTTCTTC
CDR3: CASSDHLRSLFF

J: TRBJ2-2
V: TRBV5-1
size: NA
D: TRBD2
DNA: TGCGCCAGCAGCTTGGGGAGCGGGGCAAACACCGGGGAGCTGTTTTTT
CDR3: CASSLGSGANTGELFF

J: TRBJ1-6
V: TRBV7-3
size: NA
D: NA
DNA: TGTGCCAGCAGCTTAGGGCCCCGAACACCCCTCCACTTT
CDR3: CASSLGPRTPLHF

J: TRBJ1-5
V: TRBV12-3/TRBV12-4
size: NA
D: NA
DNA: TGTGCCAGCAGTTTCGACAGCGATCAGCCCCAGCATTTT
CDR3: CASSFDSDQPQHF

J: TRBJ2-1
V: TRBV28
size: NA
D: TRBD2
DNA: TGTGCCAGCAGTCCACCACAGGGACCGGGAGCGGGAGCCTACAATGAGCAGTTCTTC
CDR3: CASSPPQGPGAGAYNEQFF

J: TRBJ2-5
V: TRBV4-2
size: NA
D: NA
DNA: TGTGCCAGCAGCCAAGGTGTCGGGCCCCAGGAGACCCAGTACTTC
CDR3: CASSQGVGPQETQYF

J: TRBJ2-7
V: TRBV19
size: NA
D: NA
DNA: TGTGCCAGTAGTATGATAGGGGATCGCGGTTACGAGCAGTACTTC
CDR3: CASSMIGDRGYEQYF

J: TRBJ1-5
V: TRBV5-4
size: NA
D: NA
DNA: TGTGCCAGCAGCTTGACAGGAGGGGATCAGCCCCAGCATTTT
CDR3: CASSLTGGDQPQHF

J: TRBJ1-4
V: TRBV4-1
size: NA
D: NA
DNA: TGCGCCAGCAGCCAAGGGGGCTCGGGAAAACTGTTTTTT
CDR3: CASSQGGSGKLFF

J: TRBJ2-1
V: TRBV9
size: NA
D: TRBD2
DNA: TGTGCCAGCAGCGGCCTTAGCGGGAGTTCCTACAATGAGCAGTTCTTC
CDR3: CASSGLSGSSYNEQFF

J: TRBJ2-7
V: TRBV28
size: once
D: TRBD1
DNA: TGTGCCAGCTTACCTACCCCGGGGACAGAAGTCTCCTACGAGCAGTACTTC
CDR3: CASLPTPGTEVSYEQYF

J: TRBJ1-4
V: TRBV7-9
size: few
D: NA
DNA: TGTGCCAGCAGCTTGTTGGGGGCAACTAATGAAAAACTGTTTTTT
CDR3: CASSLLGATNEKLFF

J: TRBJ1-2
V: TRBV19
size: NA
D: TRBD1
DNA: TGTGCCAGTAGTATAGTGTGGGGACAGGACTATGGCTACACCTTC
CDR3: CASSIVWGQDYGYTF

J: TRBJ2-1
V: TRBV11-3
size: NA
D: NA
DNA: TGTGCCAGCAGCTTAGGACGGGGCCGACTTCCGGAGCAGTTCTTC
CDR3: CASSLGRGRLPEQFF

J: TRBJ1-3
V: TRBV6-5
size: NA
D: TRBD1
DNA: TGTGCCAGCAGTAGACAGGGTTTAATTGGAAACACCATATATTTT
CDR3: CASSRQGLIGNTIYF

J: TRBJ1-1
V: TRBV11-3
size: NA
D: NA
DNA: TGTGCCAGCAGCCCAACAGTGAACACTGAAGCTTTCTTT
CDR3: CASSPTVNTEAFF

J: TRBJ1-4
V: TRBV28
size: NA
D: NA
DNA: TGTGCCAGCAGTCCCGAAGCAACTAATGAAAAACTGTTTTTT
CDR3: CASSPEATNEKLFF

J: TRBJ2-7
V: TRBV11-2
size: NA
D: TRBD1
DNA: TGTGCCAGCAGCTCACTAGACAGGGGCTACGAGCAGTACTTC
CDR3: CASSSLDRGYEQYF

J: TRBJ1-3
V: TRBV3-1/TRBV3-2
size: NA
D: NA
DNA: TGTGCCAGCAGCCAATCAGGGTCTGGAAACACCATATATTTT
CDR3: CASSQSGSGNTIYF

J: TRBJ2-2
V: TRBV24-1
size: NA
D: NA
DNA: TGTGCCACCAGTGATCCGACAGAGGCAAACACCGGGGAGCTGTTTTTT
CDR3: CATSDPTEANTGELFF

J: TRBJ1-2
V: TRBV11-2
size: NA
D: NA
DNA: TGTGCCAGCAGCTCCGAGGGCCGGAACTATGGCTACACCTTC
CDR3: CASSSEGRNYGYTF

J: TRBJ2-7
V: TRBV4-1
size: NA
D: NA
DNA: TGCGCCAGCAGCCCCAGTTTGGCCTACGAGCAGTACTTC
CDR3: CASSPSLAYEQYF

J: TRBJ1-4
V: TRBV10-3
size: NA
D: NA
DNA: TGTGCCATCAGTGAGGTGGCTACGAAGGGAGAAAAACTGTTTTTT
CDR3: CAISEVATKGEKLFF

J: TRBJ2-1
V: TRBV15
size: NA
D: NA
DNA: TGTGCCACCAGCAGACCCTCAGGTCCGGGGGCGGATGGTGAGCAGTTCTTC
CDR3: CATSRPSGPGADGEQFF

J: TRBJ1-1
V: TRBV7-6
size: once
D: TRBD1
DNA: TGTGCCAGCAGCTCCCTCACAGGGGGATTCACTGAAGCTTTCTTT
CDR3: CASSSLTGGFTEAFF

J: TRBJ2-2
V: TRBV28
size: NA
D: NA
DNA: TGTGCCAGCAGTTTAGGACAAAGCGGGGAGCTGTTTTTT
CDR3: CASSLGQSGELFF

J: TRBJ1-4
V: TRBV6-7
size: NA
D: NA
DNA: TGTGCCAGCAGTTACTCGACGCGAGCAACTAATGAAAAACTGTTTTTT
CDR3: CASSYSTRATNEKLFF

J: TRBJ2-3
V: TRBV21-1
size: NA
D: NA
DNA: TGTGCCAGCAGCAAAGGACAGGGAGATACGCAGTATTTT
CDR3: CASSKGQGDTQYF

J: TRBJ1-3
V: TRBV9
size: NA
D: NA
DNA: TGTGCCAGCAGCGATGTCAGATCCTCTGGAAACACCATATATTTT
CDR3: CASSDVRSSGNTIYF

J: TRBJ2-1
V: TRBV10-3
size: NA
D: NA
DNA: TGTGCCATCAGTGAGACAGGGGAGGATGAGCAGTTCTTC
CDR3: CAISETGEDEQFF

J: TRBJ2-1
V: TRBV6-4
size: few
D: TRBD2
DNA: TGTGCCAGCAGCGAGGCGGGGGGCTCTTACAATGAGCAGTTCTTC
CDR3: CASSEAGGSYNEQFF